The present TCR beta chain was sequenced within a study of blood T cells in healthy people across ages. V lost 1 base to trimming and J lost 6 bases, with 15 bases between them. This CDR3 has 16 residues. Germline CDR1 reads LGHDT; CDR2 reads YNNKEL (reference sequence). A J-beta primer mix and a sample-barcoded 5' primer were used in a second PCR of roughly 6 to 12 cycles. TCRdb fed the 5' RACE reads into MiXCR, producing one record per CDR3 protein. Among just over 800,000 distinct CDR3 sequences listed, about 62% were seen once. The origin of this receptor is a man between 25 and 39 years old in good health. The J gene is TRBJ2-2, the V gene TRBV3-1, with D perhaps TRBD1 or TRBD2 (5 bases each). Sequencing was performed on blood. The DNA of the CDR3 is TGTGCCAGCAGCCAAGGACATACAGTGGGACCCGGGGAGCTGTTTTTT. Translation gives CASSQGHTVGPGELFF.